This paragraph covers one TCR beta chain sequence. TCRdb's table, derived via immunoSEQ multiplex PCR, lists solely in-frame clones and lacks some. The data contain 75,000 to 100,000 clones, about 83% of them singletons. The record originates from a study of blood T cell repertoires in COVID-19. The overall study: PBMCs, B-cell-depleted T cells, or T cells were the source of the cDNA or gDNA that made up the material.

The CDR3 spans 19 residues. The trim removed 1 base at V and 2 bases at J, leaving 14 bases unmatched. Per the germline V gene, CDR1 is LNHDA and CDR2 is SQIVND (reference sequence). This sequence was found in a man aged 55 to 70 with acute or convalescent COVID-19. The V gene is TRBV19, the J gene TRBJ1-5; 7 positions match TRBD1. The sample was peripheral blood. For the CDR3, the DNA is TGTGCCAGTAGTATAGGAGTGAAACAGGGGAGGCTGGGCAATCAGCCCCAGCATTTT. The encoded protein is CASSIGVKQGRLGNQPQHF.